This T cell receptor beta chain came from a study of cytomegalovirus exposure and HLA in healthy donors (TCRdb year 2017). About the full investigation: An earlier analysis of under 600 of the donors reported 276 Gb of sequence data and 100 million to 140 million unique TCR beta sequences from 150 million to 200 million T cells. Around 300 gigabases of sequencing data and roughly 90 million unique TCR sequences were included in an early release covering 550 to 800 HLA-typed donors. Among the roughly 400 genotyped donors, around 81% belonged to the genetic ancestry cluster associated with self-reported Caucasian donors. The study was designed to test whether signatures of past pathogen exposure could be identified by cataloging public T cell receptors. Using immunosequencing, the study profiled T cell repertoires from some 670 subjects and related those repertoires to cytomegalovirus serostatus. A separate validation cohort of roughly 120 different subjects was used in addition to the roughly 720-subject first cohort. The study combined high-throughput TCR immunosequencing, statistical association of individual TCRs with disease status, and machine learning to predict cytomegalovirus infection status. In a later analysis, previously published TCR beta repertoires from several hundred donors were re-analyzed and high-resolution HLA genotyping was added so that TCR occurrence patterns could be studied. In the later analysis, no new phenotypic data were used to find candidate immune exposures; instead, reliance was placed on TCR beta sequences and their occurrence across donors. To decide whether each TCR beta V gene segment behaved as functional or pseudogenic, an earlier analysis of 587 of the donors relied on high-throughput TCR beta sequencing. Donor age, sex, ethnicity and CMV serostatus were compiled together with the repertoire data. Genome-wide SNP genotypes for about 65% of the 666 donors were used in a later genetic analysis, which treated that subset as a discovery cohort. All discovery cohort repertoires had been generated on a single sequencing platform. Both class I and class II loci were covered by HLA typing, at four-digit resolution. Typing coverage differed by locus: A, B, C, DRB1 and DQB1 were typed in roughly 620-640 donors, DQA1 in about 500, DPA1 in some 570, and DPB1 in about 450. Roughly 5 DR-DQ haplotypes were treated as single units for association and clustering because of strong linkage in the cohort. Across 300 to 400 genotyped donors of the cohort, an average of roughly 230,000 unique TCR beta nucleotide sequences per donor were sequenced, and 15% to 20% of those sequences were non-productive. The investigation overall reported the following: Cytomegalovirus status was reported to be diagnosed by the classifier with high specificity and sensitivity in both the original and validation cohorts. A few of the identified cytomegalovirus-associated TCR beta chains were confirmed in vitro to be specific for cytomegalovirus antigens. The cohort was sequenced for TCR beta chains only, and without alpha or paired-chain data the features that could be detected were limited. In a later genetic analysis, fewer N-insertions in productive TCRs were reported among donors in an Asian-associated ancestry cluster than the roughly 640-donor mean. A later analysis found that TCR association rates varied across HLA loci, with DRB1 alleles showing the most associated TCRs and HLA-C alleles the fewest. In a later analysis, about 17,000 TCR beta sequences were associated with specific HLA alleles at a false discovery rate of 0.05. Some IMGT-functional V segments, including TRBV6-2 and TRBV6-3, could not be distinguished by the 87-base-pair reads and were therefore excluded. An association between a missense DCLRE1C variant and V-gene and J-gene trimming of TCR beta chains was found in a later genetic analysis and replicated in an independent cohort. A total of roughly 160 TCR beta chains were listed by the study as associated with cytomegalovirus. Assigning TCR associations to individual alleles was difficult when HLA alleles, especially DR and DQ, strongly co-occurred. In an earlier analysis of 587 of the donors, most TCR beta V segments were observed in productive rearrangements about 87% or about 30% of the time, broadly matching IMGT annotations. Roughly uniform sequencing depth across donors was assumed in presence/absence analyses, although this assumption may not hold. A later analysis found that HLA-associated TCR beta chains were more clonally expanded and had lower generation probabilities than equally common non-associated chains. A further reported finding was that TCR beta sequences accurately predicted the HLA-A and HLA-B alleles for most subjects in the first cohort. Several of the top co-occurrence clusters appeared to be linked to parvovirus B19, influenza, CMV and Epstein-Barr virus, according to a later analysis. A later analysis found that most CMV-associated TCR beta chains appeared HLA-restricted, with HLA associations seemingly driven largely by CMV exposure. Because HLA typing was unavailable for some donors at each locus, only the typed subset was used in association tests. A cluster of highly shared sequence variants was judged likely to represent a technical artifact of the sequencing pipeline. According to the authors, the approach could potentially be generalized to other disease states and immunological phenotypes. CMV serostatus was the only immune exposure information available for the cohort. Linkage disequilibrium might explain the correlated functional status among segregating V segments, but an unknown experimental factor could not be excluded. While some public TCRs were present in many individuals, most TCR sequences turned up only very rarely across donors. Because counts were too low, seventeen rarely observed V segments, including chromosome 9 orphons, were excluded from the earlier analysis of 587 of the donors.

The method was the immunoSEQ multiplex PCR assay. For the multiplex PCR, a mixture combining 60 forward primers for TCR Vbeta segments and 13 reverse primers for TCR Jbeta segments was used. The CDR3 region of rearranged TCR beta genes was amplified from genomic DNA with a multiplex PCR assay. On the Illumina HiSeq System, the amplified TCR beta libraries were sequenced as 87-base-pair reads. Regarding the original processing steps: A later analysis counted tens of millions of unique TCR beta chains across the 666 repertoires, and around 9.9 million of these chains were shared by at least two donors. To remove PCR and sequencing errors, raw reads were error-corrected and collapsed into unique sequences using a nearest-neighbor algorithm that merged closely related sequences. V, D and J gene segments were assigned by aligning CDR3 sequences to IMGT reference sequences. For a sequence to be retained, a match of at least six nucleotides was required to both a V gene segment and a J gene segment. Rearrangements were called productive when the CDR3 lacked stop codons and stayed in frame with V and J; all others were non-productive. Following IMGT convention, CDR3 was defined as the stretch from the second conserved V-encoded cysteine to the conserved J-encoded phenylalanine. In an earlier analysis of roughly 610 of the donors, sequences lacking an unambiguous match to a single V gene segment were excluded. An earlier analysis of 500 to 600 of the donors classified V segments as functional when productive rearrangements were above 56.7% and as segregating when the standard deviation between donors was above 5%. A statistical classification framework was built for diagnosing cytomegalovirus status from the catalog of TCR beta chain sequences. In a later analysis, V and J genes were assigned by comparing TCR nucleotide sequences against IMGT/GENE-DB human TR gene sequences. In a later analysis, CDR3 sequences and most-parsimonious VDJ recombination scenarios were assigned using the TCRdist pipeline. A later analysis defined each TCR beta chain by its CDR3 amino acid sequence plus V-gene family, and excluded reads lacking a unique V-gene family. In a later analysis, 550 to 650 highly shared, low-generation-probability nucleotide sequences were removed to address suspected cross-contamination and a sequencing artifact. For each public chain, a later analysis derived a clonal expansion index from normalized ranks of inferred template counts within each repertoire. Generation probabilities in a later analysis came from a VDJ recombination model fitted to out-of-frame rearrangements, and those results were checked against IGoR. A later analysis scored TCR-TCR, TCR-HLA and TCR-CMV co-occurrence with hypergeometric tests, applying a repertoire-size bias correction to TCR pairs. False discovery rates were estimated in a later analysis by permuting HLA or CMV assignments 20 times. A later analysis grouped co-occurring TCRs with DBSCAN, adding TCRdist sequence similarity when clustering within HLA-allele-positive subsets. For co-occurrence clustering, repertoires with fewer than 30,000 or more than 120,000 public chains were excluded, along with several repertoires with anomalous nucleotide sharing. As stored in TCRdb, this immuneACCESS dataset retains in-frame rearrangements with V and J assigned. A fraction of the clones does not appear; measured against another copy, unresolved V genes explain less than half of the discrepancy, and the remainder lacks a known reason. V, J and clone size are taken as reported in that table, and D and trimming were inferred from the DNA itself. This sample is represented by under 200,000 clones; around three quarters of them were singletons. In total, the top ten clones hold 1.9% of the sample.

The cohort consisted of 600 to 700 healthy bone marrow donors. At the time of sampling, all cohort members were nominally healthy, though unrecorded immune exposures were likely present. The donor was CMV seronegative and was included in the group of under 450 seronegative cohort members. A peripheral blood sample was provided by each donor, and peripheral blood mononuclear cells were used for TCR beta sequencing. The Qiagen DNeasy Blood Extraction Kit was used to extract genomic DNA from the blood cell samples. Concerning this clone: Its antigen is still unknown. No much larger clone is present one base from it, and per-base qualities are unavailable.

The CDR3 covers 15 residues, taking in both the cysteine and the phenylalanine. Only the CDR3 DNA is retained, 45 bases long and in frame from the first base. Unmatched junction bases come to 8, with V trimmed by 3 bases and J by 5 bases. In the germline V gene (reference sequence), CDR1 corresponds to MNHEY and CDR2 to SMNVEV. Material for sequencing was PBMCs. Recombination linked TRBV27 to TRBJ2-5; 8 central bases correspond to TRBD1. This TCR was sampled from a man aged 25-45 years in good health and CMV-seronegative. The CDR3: CASSLQGALQETQYF. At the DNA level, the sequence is TGTGCCAGCAGTTTGCAGGGGGCCCTTCAGGAGACCCAGTACTTC.